The rows below give T cell receptor beta chains drawn from one sample of a study of blood T cell repertoires in COVID-19. Assay: immunoSEQ multiplex PCR; the TCRdb copy retains only in-frame clones and omits some. This table holds roughly 400,000 clones, roughly nine tenths found once. Sample: PBMCs or T cells enriched from blood (not recorded which). Receptors originate from a woman in her thirties or forties who had been exposed to COVID-19. Each CDR3 is given with its conserved first and last residue. The D gene is left open where the match is weak. A clone size is listed for some rows: how often the clone was seen (once, few, many), or a class if it is expanded.

D gene	V gene	J gene	clone size	CDR3 DNA	CDR3 protein
TRBD2	TRBV5-4	TRBJ2-1	-	TGTGCCAGCAGCTCGAGCGGGAGGAGGGCCAATGAGCAGTTCTTC	CASSSSGRRANEQFF
TRBD1	TRBV19	TRBJ1-3	-	TGTGCCAGTAGTATGGACAGGGGAGGTGGAAACACCATATATTTT	CASSMDRGGGNTIYF
-	TRBV6-5	TRBJ1-5	-	TGTGCCAGCACCCGGGGGGGGATTCAGCCCCAGCATTTT	CASTRGGIQPQHF
-	TRBV20-1	TRBJ2-7	-	TGCAGTGCTAGAACGCTCGAGGAGCAGTACTTC	CSARTLEEQYF
TRBD2	TRBV7-3	TRBJ2-1	-	TGTGCCAGCAGCTTAATGGCCCCACTAGCGGGGGGCAGGAATGAGCAGTTCTTC	CASSLMAPLAGGRNEQFF
-	TRBV7-9	TRBJ2-1	-	TGTGCCAGCCCTAGCCCCCCCAGGGGCAATGAGCAGTTCTTC	CASPSPPRGNEQFF
-	TRBV3-1/TRBV3-2	TRBJ2-1	-	TGTGCCAGCACCGAGGGGGGGAATGAGCAGTTCTTC	CASTEGGNEQFF
TRBD1	TRBV14	TRBJ2-2	-	TGTGCCAGCAGCCAAGCGCACTCCCGGGACAGGGGGTACGGGGAGCTGTTTTTT	CASSQAHSRDRGYGELFF
TRBD1	TRBV20-1	TRBJ2-1	-	TGCAGTGCTAGTGGGGCGGGACAGGGGGCAAATGAGCAGTTCTTC	CSASGAGQGANEQFF
TRBD1	TRBV29-1	TRBJ2-2	-	TGCAGCGGTACCGGGACAGGGAACACCGGGGAGCTGTTTTTT	CSGTGTGNTGELFF
TRBD1	TRBV2	TRBJ1-3	-	TGTGCCAGCAGTGAGGGACAGTCCTCTGGAAACACCATATATTTT	CASSEGQSSGNTIYF
TRBD1	TRBV7-9	TRBJ2-7	few	TGTGCCAGCAGCTTTCAGGACAGGATCTACGAGCAGTACTTC	CASSFQDRIYEQYF
TRBD2	TRBV13	TRBJ2-7	-	TGTGCCAGCAGCTTTGGACTAGCGGTCTCCGGAGTACCCTACGAGCAGTACTTC	CASSFGLAVSGVPYEQYF
-	TRBV27	TRBJ2-5	few	TGTGCCAGCAGTTTAAGGGGCGCGACAGAGACCCAGTACTTC	CASSLRGATETQYF
-	TRBV30	TRBJ1-3	-	TGTGCCTGGCGGGTTGGCTCTGGAAACACCATATATTTT	CAWRVGSGNTIYF
TRBD2	TRBV7-9	TRBJ2-1	-	TGTGCCAGCAGCTTTTCAAGCGGGGGGGCCGCTGCAAAAGATGAGCAGTTCTTC	CASSFSSGGAAAKDEQFF
TRBD1	TRBV7-2	TRBJ1-1	once	TGTGCCAGCAGCGCCCGGACAGGGTTGAACACTGAAGCTTTCTTT	CASSARTGLNTEAFF